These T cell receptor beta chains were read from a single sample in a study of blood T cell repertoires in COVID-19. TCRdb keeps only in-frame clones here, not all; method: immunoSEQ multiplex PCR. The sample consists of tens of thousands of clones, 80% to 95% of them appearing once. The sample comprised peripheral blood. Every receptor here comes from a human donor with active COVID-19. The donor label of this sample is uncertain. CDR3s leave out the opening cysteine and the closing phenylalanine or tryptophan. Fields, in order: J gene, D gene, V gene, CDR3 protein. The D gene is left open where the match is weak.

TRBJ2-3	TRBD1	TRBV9	ASSADGTGEADTQY
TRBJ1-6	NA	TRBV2	ASGRGSPLH
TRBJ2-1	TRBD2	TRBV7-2	ASSLLGLAAYNEQF
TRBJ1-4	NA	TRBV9	ASSVGRERGEKLF
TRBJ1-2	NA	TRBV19	ASRQTNYGYT
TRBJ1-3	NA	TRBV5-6	ASSPPVSDSSGNTIY
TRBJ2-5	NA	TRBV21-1	ASSNLPETQY
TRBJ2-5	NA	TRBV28	ASSPLQGRHQETQY
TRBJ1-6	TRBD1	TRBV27	ASSLWDRAGSPLH
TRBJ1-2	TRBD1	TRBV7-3	ASSLGTGGNYGYT
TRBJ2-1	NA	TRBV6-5	ASSRLNEQF
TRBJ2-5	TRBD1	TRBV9	ASSRRQGGLQETQY
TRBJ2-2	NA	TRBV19	ASSTTGNTGELF
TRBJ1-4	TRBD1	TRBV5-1	ASSLDRGSEEKLF
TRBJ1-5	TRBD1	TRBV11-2	ASSLGTGVDQPQH
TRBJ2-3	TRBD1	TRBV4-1	ASSQGDRTYSTDTQY